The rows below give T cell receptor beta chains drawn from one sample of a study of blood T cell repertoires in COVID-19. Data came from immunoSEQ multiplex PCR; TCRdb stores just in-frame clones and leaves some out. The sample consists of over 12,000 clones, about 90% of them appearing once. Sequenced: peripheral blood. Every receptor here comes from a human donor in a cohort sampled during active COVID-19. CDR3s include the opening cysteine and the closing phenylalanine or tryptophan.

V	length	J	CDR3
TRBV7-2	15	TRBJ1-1	CASRPGIGMNTEAFF
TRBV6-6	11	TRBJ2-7	CASSTLYEQYF
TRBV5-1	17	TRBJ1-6	CASSLGVGGQNNSPLHF
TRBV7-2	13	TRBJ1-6	CASSFSGVEPLHF
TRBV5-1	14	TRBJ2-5	CASSIQGSGETQYF
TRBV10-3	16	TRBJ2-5	CAIRRTGGGGQETQYF
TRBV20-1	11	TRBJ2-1	CSAPGVFEQFF
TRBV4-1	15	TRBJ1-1	CASSQDRAGSTEAFF
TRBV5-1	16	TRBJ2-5	CASSTGIRPEVETQYF
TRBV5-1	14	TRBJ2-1	CASSSRTGRNEQFF
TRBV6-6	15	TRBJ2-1	CASSYSGRGRHEQFF
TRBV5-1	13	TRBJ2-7	CASSLVGSYEQYF
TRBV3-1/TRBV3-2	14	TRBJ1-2	CASSQGTAFYGYTF
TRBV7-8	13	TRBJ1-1	CASSLPGTGKAFF
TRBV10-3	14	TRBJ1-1	CAIKMGLIDTEAFF
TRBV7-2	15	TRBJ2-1	CASSAIGGFYNEQFF
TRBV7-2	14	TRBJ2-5	CASSLRQEQETQYF
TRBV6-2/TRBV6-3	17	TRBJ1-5	CASSSWGRALSNQPQHF
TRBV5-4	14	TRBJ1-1	CASSLVGEATEAFF
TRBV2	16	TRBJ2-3	CASSGGKRGSTDTQYF
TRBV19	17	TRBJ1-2	CASMGSLTRVRNYGYTF
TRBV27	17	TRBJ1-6	CASSPIPYRGHNSPLHF
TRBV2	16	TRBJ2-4	CASSVRYQTGGNIQYF
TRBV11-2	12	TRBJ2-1	CASSLNPPEQFF
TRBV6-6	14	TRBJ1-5	CASSYPGPNQPQHF
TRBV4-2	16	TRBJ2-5	CASSQVREEGGETQYF
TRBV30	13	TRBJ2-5	CAWTSAVGETQYF
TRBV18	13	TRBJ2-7	CASSPWGRNEQYF
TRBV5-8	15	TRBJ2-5	CASSLEGRWGETQYF
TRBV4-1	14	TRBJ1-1	CASSQDSRGTEAFF
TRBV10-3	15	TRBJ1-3	CAISPQANSGNTIYF